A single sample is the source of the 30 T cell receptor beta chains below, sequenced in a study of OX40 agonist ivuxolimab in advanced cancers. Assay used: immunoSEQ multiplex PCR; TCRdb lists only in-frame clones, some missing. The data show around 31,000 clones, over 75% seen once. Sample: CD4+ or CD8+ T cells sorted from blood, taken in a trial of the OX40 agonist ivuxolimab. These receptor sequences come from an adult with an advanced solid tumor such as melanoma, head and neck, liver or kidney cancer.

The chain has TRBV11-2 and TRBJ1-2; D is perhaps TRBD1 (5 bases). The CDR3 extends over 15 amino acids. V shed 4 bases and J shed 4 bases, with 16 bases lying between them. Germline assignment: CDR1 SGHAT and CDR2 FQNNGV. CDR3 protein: CASSSPDSLSYGYTF. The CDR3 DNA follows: TGTGCCAGCAGCTCCCCCGACAGCCTCTCCTATGGCTACACCTTC.

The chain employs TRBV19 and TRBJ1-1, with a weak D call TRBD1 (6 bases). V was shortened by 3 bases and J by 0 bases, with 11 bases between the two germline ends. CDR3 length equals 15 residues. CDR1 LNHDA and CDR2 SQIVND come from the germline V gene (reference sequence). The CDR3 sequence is CASSIQAGVNTEAFF. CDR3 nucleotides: TGTGCCAGTAGTATTCAGGCAGGGGTGAACACTGAAGCTTTCTTT.

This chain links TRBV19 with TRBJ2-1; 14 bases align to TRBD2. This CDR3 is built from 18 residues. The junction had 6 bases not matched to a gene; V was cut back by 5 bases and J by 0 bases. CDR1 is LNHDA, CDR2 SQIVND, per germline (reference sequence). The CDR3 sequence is CASSRTSGGRSSYNEQFF. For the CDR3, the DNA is TGTGCCAGTAGTCGGACTAGCGGGGGGCGTAGCTCCTACAATGAGCAGTTCTTC.

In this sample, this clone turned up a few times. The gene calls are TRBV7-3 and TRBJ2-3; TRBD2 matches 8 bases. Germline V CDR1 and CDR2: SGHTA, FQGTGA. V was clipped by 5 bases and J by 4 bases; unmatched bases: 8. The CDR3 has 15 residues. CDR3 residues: CASSTSGGAADTQYF. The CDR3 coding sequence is TGTGCCAGCAGCACCTCCGGGGGGGCTGCAGATACGCAGTATTTT.

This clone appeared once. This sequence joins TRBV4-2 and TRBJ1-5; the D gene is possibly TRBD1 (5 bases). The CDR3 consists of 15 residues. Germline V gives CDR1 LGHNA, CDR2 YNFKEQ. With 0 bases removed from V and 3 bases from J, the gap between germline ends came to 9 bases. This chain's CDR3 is CASSQELGANQPQHF. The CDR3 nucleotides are TGTGCCAGCAGCCAAGAACTCGGGGCCAATCAGCCCCAGCATTTT.

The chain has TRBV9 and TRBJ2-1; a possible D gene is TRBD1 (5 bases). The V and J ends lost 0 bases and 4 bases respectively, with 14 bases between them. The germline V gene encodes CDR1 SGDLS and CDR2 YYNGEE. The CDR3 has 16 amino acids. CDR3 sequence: CASSVEGIAIYNEQFF. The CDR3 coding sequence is TGTGCCAGCAGCGTAGAGGGGATAGCTATTTACAATGAGCAGTTCTTC.

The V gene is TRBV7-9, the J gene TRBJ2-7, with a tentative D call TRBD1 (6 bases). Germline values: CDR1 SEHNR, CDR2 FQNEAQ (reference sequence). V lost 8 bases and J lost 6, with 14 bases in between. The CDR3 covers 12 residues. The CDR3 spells CASGYRVGEQYF. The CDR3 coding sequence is TGTGCCAGCGGATACAGGGTTGGCGAGCAGTACTTC.

CDR3 sequence reads: CASSVAGGPNTGELFF. The CDR3 DNA follows: TGTGCCAGCAGCGTAGCGGGGGGGCCGAACACCGGGGAGCTGTTTTTT. V is TRBV9 and J is TRBJ2-2; TRBD2 agrees at 8 bases. This CDR3 spans 16 amino acids. The V segment lost 0 bases and the J segment 0 bases; nucleotides outside the gene matches: 1. From germline, CDR1 is SGDLS and CDR2 YYNGEE.

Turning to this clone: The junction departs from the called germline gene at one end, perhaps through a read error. The CDR3 region is CASRQDQLNSPLHF. CDR3 nucleotides: TGCGCCAGCAGACAAGATCAGCTTAATTCACCCCTCCACTTT. This chain connects TRBV4-1 to TRBJ1-6; no definite D call. CDR1 is MGHRA and CDR2 is YSYEKL in the germline V gene. The CDR3 sequence is 14 residues long.

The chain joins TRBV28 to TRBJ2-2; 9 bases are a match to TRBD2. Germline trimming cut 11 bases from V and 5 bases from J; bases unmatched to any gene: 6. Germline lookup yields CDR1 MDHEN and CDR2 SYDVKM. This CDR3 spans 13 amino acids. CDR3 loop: CASAGGGTGELFF. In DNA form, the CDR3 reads TGTGCCTCAGCGGGGGGCGGGACCGGGGAGCTGTTTTTT.

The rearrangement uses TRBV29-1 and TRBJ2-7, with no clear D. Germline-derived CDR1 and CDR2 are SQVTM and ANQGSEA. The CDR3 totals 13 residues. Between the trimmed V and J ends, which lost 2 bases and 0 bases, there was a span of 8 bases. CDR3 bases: TGCAGCGTTGAACAATCGAGCTCCTACGAGCAGTACTTC. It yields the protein CSVEQSSSYEQYF.

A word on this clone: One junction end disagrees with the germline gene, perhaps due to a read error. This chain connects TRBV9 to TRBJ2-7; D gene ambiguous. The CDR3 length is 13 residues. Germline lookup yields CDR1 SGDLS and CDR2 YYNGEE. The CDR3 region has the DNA TGTGCCAGCAGCCCCCTCAGGTCCTCCGAGCAGTACTTC. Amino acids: CASSPLRSSEQYF.

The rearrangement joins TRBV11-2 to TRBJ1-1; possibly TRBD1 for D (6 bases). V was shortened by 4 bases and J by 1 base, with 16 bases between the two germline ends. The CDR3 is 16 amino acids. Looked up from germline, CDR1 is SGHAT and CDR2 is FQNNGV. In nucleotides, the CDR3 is TGTGCCAGCAGCTCCCCAAGGGGGGTTACGAACACTGAAGCTTTCTTT. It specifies CASSSPRGVTNTEAFF. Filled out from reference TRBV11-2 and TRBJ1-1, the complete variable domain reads EAGVAQSPRYKIIEKRQSVAFWCNPISGHATLYWYQQILGQGPKLLIQFQNNGVVDDSQLPKDRFSAERLKGVDSTLKIQPAKLEDSAVYLCASSSPRGVTNTEAFFGQGTRLTVV.

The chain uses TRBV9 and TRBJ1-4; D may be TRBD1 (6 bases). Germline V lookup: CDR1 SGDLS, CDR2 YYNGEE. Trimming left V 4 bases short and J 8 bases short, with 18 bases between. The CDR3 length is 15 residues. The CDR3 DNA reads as TGTGCCAGCAGCTCCAGGACAGACAGTCGGGAAAAACTGTTTTTT. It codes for CASSSRTDSREKLFF.

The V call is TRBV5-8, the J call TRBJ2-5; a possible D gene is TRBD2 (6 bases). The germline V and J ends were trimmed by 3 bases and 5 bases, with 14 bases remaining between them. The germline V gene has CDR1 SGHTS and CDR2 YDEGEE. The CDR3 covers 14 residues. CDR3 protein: CASSSKEGWETQYF. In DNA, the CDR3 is TGTGCCAGCAGCTCTAAGGAGGGATGGGAGACCCAGTACTTC.

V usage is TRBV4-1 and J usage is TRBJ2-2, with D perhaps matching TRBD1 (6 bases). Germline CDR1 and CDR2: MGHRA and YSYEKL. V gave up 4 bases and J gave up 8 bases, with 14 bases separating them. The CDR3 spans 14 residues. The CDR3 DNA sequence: TGCGCCAGCAGCCCCCGTACAGGGCTTGGGGAGCTGTTTTTT. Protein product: CASSPRTGLGELFF.

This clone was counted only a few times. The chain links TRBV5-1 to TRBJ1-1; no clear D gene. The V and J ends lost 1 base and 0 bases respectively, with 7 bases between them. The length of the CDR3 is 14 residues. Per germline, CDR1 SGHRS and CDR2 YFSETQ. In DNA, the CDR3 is TGCGCCAGCAGCTTGATTGACCTGAACACTGAAGCTTTCTTT. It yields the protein CASSLIDLNTEAFF.

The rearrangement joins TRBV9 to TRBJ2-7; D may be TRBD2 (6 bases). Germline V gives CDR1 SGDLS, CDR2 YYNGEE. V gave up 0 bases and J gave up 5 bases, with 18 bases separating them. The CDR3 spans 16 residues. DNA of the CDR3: TGTGCCAGCAGCGTAGTTTCGGGGGAGAGTATGGACGAGCAGTACTTC. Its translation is CASSVVSGESMDEQYF.

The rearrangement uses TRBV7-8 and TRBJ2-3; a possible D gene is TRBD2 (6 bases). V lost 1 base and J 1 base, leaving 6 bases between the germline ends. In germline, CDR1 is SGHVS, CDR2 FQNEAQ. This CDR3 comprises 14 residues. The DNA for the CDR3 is TGTGCCAGCAGCTTAGGGAGGGGCACAGATACGCAGTATTTT. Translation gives CASSLGRGTDTQYF.

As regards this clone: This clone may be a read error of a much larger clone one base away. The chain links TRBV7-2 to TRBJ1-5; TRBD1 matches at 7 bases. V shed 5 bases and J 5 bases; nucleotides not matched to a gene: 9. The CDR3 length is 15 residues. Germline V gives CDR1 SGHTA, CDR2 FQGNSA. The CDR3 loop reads CTSSAPGTEDQPQHF. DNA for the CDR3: TGTACCAGCAGCGCCCCCGGGACAGAGGATCAGCCCCAGCATTTT.

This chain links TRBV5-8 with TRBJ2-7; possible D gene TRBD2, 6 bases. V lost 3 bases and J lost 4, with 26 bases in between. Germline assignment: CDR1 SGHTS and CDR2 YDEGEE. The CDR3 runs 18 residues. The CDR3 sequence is CASSYLNLQRAEGYEQYF. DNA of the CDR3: TGTGCCAGCAGCTACCTAAACCTACAGCGGGCAGAGGGTTACGAGCAGTACTTC.

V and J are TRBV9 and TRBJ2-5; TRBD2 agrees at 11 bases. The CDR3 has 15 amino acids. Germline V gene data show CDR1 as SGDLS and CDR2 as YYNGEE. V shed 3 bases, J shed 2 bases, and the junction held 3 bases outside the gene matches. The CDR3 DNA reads TGTGCCAGCAGCGGTAGCGGGGGGGGGCAAGAGACCCAGTACTTC. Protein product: CASSGSGGGQETQYF. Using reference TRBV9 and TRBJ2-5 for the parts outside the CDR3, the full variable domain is DSGVTQTPKHLITATGQRVTLRCSPRSGDLSVYWYQQSLDQGLQFLIQYYNGEERAKGNILERFSAQQFPDLHSELNLSSLELGDSALYFCASSGSGGGQETQYFGPGTRLLVL.

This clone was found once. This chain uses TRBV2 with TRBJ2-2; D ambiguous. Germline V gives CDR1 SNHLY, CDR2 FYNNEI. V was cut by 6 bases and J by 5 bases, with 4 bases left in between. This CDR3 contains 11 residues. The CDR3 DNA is TGTGCCAGCAGCAGAACCGGGGAGCTGTTTTTT. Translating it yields CASSRTGELFF.

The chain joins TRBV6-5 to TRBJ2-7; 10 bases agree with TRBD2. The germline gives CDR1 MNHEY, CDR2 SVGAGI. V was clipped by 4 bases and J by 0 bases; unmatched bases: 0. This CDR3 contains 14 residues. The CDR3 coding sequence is TGTGCCAGCAGTTCTAGCGGGAGCTCCTACGAGCAGTACTTC. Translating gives CASSSSGSSYEQYF.

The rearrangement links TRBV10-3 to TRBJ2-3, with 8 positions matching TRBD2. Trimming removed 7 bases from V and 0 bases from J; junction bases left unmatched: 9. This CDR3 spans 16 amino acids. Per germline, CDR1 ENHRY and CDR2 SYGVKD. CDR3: CAINSGGPTSTDTQYF. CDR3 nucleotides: TGTGCCATCAACAGCGGGGGTCCTACTAGCACAGATACGCAGTATTTT.

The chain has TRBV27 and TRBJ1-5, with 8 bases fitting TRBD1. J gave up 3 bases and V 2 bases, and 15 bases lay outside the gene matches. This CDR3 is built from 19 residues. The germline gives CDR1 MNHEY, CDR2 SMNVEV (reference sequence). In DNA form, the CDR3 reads TGTGCCAGCAGTTTAAGGTGGGATGAGTCGGGACAGGTCAATCAGCCCCAGCATTTT. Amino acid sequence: CASSLRWDESGQVNQPQHF.

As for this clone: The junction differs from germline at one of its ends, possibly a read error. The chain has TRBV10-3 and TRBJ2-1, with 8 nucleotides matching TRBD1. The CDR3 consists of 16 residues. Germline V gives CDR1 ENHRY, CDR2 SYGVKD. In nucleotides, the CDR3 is TGTGCCATCAGCGACAGGGGAAGGGTCTCCTACAATGAACAGTTCTTC. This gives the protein CAISDRGRVSYNEQFF.

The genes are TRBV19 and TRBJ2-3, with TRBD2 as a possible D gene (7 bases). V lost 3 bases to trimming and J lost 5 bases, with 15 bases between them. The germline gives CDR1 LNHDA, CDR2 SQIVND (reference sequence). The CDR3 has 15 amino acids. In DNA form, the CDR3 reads TGTGCCAGTAGTATCTGGGGGGGGGCTGTAGATACGCAGTATTTT. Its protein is CASSIWGGAVDTQYF.

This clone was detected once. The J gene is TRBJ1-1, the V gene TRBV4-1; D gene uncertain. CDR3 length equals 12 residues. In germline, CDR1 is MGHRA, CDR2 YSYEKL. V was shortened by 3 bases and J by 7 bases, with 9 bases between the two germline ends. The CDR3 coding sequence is TGCGCCAGCAGCCACGATCAAGTTGAAGCTTTCTTT. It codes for CASSHDQVEAFF.

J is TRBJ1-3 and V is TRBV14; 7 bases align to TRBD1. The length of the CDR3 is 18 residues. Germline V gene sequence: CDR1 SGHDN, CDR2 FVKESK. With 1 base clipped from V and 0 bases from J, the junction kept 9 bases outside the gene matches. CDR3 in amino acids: CASSQVGQAPISGNTIYF. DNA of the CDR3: TGTGCCAGCAGCCAAGTAGGACAGGCCCCTATCTCTGGAAACACCATATATTTT. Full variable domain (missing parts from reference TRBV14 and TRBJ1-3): EAGVTQFPSHSVIEKGQTVTLRCDPISGHDNLYWYRRVMGKEIKFLLHFVKESKQDESGMPNNRFLAERTGGTYSTLKVQPAELEDSGVYFCASSQVGQAPISGNTIYFGEGSWLTVV.